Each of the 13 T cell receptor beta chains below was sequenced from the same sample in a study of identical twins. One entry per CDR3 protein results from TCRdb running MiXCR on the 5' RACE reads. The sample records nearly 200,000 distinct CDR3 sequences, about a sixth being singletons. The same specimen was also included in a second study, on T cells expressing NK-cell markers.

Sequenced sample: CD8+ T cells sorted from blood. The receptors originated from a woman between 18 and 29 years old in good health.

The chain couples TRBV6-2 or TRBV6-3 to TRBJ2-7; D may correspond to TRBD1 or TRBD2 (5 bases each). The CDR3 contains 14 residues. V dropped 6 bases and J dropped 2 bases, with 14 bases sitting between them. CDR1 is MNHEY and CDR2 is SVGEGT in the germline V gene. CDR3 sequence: CASRRDVFPYEQYF. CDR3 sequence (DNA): TGTGCCAGCAGAAGGGACGTATTTCCCTACGAGCAGTACTTC.

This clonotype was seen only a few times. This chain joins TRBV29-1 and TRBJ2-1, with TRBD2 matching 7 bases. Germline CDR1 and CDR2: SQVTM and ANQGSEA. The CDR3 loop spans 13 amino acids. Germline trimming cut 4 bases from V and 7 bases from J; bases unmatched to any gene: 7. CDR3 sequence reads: CSVAGGWGNEQFF. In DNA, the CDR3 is TGCAGCGTTGCGGGGGGATGGGGAAATGAGCAGTTCTTC.

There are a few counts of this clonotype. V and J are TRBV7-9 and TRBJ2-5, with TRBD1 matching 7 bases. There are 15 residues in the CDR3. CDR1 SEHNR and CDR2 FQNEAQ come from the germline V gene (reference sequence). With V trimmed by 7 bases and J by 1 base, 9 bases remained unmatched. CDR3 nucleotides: TGTGCCAGCAACTATGGTCCAGGGGGCCAAGAGACCCAGTACTTC. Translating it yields CASNYGPGGQETQYF.

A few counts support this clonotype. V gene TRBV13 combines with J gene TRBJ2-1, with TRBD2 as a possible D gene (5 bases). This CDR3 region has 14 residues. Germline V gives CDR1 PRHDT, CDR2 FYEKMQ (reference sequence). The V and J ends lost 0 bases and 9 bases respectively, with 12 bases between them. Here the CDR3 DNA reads TGTGCCAGCAGCTTAGGCAGTAGCGTGAGTGAGCAGTTCTTC. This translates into CASSLGSSVSEQFF.

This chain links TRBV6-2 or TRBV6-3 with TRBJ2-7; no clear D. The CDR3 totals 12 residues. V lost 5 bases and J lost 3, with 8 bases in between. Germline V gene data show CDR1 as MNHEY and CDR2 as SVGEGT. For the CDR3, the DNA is TGTGCCAGCAGTCACTACAACTACGAGCAGTACTTC. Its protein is CASSHYNYEQYF.

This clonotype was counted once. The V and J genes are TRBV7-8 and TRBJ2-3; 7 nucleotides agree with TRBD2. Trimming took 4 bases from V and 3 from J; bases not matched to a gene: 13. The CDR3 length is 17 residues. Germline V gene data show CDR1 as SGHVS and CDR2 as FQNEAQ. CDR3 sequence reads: CASSSRTGTNETDTQYF. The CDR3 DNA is TGTGCCAGCAGCTCCAGAACCGGGACTAACGAGACAGATACGCAGTATTTT.

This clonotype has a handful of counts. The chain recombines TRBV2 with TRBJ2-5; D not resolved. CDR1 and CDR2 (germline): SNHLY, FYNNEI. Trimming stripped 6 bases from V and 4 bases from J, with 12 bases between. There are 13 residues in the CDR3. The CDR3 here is CASRARVGETQYF. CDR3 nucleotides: TGTGCCAGCAGGGCCCGGGTTGGAGAGACCCAGTACTTC.

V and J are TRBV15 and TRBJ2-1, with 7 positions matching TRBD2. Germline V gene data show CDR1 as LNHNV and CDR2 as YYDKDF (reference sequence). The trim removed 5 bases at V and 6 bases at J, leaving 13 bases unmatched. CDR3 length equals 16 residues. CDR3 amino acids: CATSAPRGRWANEQFF. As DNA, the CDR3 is TGTGCCACCAGCGCACCACGCGGGAGATGGGCCAATGAGCAGTTCTTC.

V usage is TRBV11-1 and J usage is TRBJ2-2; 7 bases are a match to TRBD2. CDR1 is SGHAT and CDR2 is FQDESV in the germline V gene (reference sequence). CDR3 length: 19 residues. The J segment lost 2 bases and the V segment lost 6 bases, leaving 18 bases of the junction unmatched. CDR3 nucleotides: TGTGCCAGCAGTTTTAGTCGAGGCGGGAGTAATTCAAACACCGGGGAGCTGTTTTTT. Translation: CASSFSRGGSNSNTGELFF.

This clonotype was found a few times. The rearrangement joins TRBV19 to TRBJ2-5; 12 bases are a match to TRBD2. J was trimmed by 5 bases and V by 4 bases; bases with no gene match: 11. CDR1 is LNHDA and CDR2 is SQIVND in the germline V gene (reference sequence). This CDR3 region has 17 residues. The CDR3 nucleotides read TGTGCCAGTAGTACCGCCGGACTAGCGGGGTCTTCGGAGACCCAGTACTTC. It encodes CASSTAGLAGSSETQYF. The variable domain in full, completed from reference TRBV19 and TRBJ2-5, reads DGGITQSPKYLFRKEGQNVTLSCEQNLNHDAMYWYRQDPGQGLRLIYYSQIVNDFQKGDIAEGYSVSREKKESFPLTVTSAQKNPTAFYLCASSTAGLAGSSETQYFGPGTRLLVL.

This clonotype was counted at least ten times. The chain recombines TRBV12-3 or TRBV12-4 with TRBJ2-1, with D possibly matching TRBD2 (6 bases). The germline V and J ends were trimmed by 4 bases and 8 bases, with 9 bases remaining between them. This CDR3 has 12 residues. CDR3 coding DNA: TGTGCCAGCAGTTCTAGCGTCCATGAGCAGTTCTTC. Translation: CASSSSVHEQFF.

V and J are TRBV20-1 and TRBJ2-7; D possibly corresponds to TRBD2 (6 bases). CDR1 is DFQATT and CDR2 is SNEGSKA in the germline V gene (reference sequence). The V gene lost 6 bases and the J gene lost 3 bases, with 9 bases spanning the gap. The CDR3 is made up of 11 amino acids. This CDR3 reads CSARDGYEQYF. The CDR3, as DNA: TGCAGTGCGCGGGACGGCTACGAGCAGTACTTC.

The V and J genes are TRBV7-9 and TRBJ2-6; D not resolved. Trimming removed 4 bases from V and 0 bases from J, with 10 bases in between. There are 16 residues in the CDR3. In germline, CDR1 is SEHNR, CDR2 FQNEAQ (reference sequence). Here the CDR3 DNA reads TGTGCCAGCAGCTCATCGGGCAGCTCTGGGGCCAACGTCCTGACTTTC. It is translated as CASSSSGSSGANVLTF.